The 13 T cell receptor beta chains in this list originate from one sample, sequenced in a study of early T cells in non-severe SARS-CoV-2 infection. TCRdb re-derived calls from the 5' RACE reads in MiXCR, one entry per CDR3 protein. The sample gives approximately 50,000 distinct CDR3 sequences, 9.5% to 12% of which show up once; about 13% is in the top ten. The sample was whole blood. The receptors were gathered from an adult who was a healthcare worker with PCR-confirmed SARS-CoV-2 infection or an uninfected control (not recorded which).

This clonotype was detected many times. The rearrangement joins TRBV7-8 to TRBJ2-1, with 13 nucleotides matching TRBD2. This CDR3 region has 20 residues. Trimming removed 5 bases from V and 0 bases from J; junction bases left unmatched: 13. CDR1 is SGHVS, CDR2 FQNEAQ, per germline. The CDR3 nucleotides read TGTGCCAGCAGCCCGCTAATACTAGCGGGGGGGCCGAACTCCTACAATGAGCAGTTCTTC. Encoded protein: CASSPLILAGGPNSYNEQFF.

The chain combines TRBV20-1 with TRBJ2-3, with D uncertain. Germline CDR1 DFQATT, CDR2 SNEGSKA (reference sequence). The CDR3 runs to 13 residues. V lost 0 bases and J 6 bases, leaving 10 bases between the germline ends. The CDR3 coding sequence is TGCAGTGCTAGAGATGCCTACCGTGATACGCAGTATTTT. Encoded protein: CSARDAYRDTQYF.

J is TRBJ2-3 and V is TRBV7-2; D unresolved. V was pared by 3 bases and J by 6 bases, with 16 bases between. The CDR3 contains 15 residues. CDR1 is SGHTA, CDR2 FQGNSA, per germline. The CDR3 spells CASSFAGHVGDTQYF. CDR3 DNA: TGTGCCAGCAGCTTCGCTGGCCACGTGGGTGATACGCAGTATTTT.

The chain has TRBV7-2 and TRBJ1-5; D call uncertain. Germline V gene sequence: CDR1 SGHTA, CDR2 FQGNSA. This CDR3 has 15 amino acids. V lost 1 base, J lost 0 bases, and 7 bases lay in between. The CDR3: CASSLGLSSNQPQHF. In nucleotides, the CDR3 is TGTGCCAGCAGCTTAGGGCTGAGTAGCAATCAGCCCCAGCATTTT.

About this clonotype itself: The junction departs from the called germline gene at one end, perhaps through a read error. The chain combines TRBV5-1 with TRBJ2-2; no clear D. Per the germline V gene, CDR1 is SGHRS and CDR2 is YFSETQ. The CDR3 covers 13 residues. The CDR3 loop is CAGSLEIGGELFF. The CDR3 nucleotides read TGCGCCGGCAGCTTGGAAATAGGCGGGGAGCTGTTTTTT.

There are many counts of this clonotype. This chain links TRBV12-3 or TRBV12-4 with TRBJ2-6, with D perhaps matching TRBD2 (5 bases). Trimming cost V 1 base and J 3 bases, with 10 bases left between them. The CDR3 consists of 16 residues. CDR3 nucleotides: TGTGCCAGCAGTTTAGGTTGGGAGAATGGGGCCAACGTCCTGACTTTC. Translating it yields CASSLGWENGANVLTF.

This clonotype was detected only a few times. J is TRBJ2-3 and V is TRBV28, with D perhaps matching TRBD2 (6 bases). Germline V CDR1 and CDR2: MDHEN, SYDVKM. The V end was cut by 1 base, the J end by 1 base, with 6 bases between. CDR3 length: 14 amino acids. CDR3 nucleotides: TGTGCCAGCAGTTTATCGGGAGGCACAGATACGCAGTATTTT. Translated: CASSLSGGTDTQYF.

This clonotype was counted many times. The chain has TRBV28 and TRBJ2-7, with D maybe TRBD1 (5 bases). The germline V gene has CDR1 MDHEN and CDR2 SYDVKM. CDR3 length equals 13 residues. V was shortened by 8 bases and J by 2 bases, with 13 bases between the two germline ends. CDR3 coding DNA: TGTGCCAGCCTGGGGCAGAAGACCTACGAGCAGTACTTC. It translates to CASLGQKTYEQYF.

This clonotype was seen only a few times. The chain has TRBV3-1 and TRBJ2-2, with 9 bases lining up with TRBD1. CDR3 length: 16 amino acids. The V and J ends lost 2 bases and 6 bases, in that order; junction bases with no gene match: 7. Germline V lookup: CDR1 LGHDT, CDR2 YNNKEL (reference sequence). CDR3 protein: CASSQKQGASAGELFF. For the CDR3, the DNA is TGTGCCAGCAGCCAAAAACAGGGGGCGTCGGCCGGGGAGCTGTTTTTT.

In its sample, this clonotype was seen many times. The CDR3 nucleotides are TGTGCCAGCAGCTTATCCCATGGTTTAGGGGGCAAGAGTGAAGCTTTCTTT. The encoded protein is CASSLSHGLGGKSEAFF. The J gene is TRBJ1-1, the V gene TRBV7-8; 7 bases map to TRBD1. The CDR3 runs 17 residues. The germline V gene has CDR1 SGHVS and CDR2 FQNEAQ. V lost 2 bases and J lost 7; bases outside the gene matches: 16.

This clonotype was seen ten or more times. This chain links TRBV6-5 with TRBJ2-3; TRBD2 aligns across 8 bases. CDR1 MNHEY and CDR2 SVGAGI come from the germline V gene. Trimming at V came to 4 bases and at J to 2 bases, leaving 8 bases not matched to a gene. This CDR3 is built from 16 residues. As DNA, the CDR3 is TGTGCCAGCAGTTCAATGAAGCGGGGGCCCACAGATACGCAGTATTTT. Translation gives CASSSMKRGPTDTQYF.

The sample holds many counts of this clonotype. This rearrangement joins TRBV12-3 or TRBV12-4 to TRBJ1-6, with 7 nucleotides matching TRBD1. The junction had 7 bases not matched to a gene; V was cut back by 5 bases and J by 0 bases. The CDR3 covers 17 residues. CDR3 in amino acids: CASSKGQSSSYNSPLHF. The DNA of the CDR3 is TGTGCCAGCAGTAAGGGACAGAGCAGCTCCTATAATTCACCCCTCCACTTT.

In its sample, this clonotype was seen many times. The CDR3 reads CASKAGPGYEQYF. CDR3 coding DNA: TGTGCCAGCAAGGCAGGGCCCGGCTACGAGCAGTACTTC. V usage is TRBV28 and J usage is TRBJ2-7; D perhaps matches TRBD1 (5 bases). The CDR3 extends over 13 amino acids. The germline CDR1 and CDR2 sequences are MDHEN and SYDVKM. Trimming took off 7 bases at V and 3 bases at J, with 13 bases between the two ends.